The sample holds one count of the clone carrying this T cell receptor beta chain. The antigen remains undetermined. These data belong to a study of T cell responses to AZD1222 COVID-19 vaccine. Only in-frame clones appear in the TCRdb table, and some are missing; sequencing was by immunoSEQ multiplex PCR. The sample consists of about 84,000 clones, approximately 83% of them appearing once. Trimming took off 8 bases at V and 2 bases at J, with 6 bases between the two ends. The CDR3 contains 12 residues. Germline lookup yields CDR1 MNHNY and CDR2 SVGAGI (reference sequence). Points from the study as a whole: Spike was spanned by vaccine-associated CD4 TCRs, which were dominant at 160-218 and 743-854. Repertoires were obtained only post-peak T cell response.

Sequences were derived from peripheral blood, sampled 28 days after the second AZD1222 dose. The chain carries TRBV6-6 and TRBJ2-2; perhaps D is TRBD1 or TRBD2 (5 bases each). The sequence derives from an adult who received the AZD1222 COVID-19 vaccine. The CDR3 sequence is CASGGNTGELFF. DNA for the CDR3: TGTGCCAGCGGGGGTAACACCGGGGAGCTGTTTTTT.